This T cell receptor (beta chain) was recovered during a study of tumor-infiltrating lymphocytes in primary liver carcinoma. Unsorted whole blood served as the source of blood RNA, and germline DNA was extracted as well. Total RNA (around 500 ng) served as template for TCR beta cDNA synthesis primed by a constant-region primer. Amplification in three nested multiplex PCR rounds with slightly modified ARM-PCR gave rise to TCR beta libraries. Two initial PCR rounds of around 9 cycles each paired TRBV1-TRBV30 forward primers with a C-beta reverse primer. TCRdb itself ran the multiplex PCR reads through MiXCR, one entry per CDR3 protein. The table lists about 180,000 distinct CDR3 sequences, over 50% of them singletons. The germline V gene has CDR1 MNHNS and CDR2 SASEGT. V lost 8 bases and J 2 bases, leaving 10 bases between the germline ends. The CDR3 has 13 residues.

The specimen sequenced was peripheral blood. This receptor was identified in a man aged 35 to 55 with primary liver carcinoma and hepatitis B virus infection. V gene TRBV6-1 combines with J gene TRBJ1-5; D gene unclear. The CDR3 is CASGGYGNQPQHF. In DNA form, the CDR3 reads TGTGCCAGCGGAGGCTATGGCAATCAGCCCCAGCATTTT.